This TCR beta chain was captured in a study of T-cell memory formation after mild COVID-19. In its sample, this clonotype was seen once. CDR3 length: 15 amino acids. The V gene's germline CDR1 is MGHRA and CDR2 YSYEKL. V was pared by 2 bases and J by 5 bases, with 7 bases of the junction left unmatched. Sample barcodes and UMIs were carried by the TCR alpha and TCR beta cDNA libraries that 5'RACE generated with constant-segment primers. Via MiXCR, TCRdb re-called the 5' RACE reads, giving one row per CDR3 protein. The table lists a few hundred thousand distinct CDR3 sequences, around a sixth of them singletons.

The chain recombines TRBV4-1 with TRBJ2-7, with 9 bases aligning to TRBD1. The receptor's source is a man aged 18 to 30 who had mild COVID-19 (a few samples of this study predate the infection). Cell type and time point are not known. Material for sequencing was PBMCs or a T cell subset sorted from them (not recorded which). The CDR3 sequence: CASSQTGQGGDEQYF. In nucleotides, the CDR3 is TGCGCCAGCAGCCAAACGGGACAGGGAGGCGACGAGCAGTACTTC.